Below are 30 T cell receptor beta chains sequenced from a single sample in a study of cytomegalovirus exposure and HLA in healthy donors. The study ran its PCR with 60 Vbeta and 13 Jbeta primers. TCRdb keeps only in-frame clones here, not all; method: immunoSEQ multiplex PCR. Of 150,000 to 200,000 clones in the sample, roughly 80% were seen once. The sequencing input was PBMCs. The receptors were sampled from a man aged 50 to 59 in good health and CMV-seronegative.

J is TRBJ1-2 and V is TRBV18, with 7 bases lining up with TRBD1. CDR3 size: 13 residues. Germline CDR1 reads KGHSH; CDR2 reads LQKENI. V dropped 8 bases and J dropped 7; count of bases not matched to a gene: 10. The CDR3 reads CASQRTGGGGYTF. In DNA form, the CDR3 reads TGTGCCAGCCAGCGGACAGGTGGGGGTGGCTACACCTTC.

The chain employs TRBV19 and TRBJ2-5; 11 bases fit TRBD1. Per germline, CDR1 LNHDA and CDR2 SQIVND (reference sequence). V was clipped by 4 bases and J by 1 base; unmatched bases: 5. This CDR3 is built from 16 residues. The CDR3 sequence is CASSNRDRGVQETQYF. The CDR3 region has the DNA TGTGCCAGTAGTAACCGGGACAGGGGGGTCCAAGAGACCCAGTACTTC. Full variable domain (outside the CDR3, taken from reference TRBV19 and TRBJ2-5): DGGITQSPKYLFRKEGQNVTLSCEQNLNHDAMYWYRQDPGQGLRLIYYSQIVNDFQKGDIAEGYSVSREKKESFPLTVTSAQKNPTAFYLCASSNRDRGVQETQYFGPGTRLLVL.

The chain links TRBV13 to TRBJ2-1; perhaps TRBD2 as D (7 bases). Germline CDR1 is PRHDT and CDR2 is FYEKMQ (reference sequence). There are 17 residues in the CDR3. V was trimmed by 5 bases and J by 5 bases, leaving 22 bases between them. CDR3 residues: CASSPRGAGDPHNEQFF. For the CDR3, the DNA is TGTGCCAGCAGCCCAAGGGGGGCGGGAGACCCCCACAATGAGCAGTTCTTC. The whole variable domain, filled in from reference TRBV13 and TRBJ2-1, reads AAGVIQSPRHLIKEKRETATLKCYPIPRHDTVYWYQQGPGQDPQFLISFYEKMQSDKGSIPDRFSAQQFSDYHSELNMSSLELGDSALYFCASSPRGAGDPHNEQFFGPGTRLTVL.

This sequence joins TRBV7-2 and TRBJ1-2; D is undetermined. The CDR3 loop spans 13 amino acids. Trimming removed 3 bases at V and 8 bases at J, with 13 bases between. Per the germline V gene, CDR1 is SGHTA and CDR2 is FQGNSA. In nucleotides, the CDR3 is TGTGCCAGCAGCTTTACAGCCCAGGCAGGCTACACCTTC. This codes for CASSFTAQAGYTF.

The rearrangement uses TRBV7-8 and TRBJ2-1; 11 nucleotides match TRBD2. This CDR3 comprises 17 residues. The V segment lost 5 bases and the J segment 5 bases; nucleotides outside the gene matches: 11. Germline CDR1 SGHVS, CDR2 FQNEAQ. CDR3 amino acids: CASSLSLLAGAHNEQFF. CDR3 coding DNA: TGTGCCAGCAGCCTTAGTCTACTAGCGGGAGCTCACAATGAGCAGTTCTTC.

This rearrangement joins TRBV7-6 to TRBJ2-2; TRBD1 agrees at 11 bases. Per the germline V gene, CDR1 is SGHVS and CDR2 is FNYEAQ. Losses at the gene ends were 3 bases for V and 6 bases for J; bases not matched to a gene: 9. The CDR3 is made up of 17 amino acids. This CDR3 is CASSFGTGTGGAGELFF. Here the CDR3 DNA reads TGTGCCAGCAGCTTTGGAACCGGGACAGGGGGGGCCGGGGAGCTGTTTTTT.

The CDR3 here is CASSSRGRSIATNEKLFF. The CDR3 nucleotides are TGTGCCAGTAGTTCAAGAGGGAGGTCTATTGCAACTAATGAAAAACTGTTTTTT. The rearrangement joins TRBV19 to TRBJ1-4, with D uncertain. The germline gives CDR1 LNHDA, CDR2 SQIVND (reference sequence). This CDR3 is built from 18 residues. V lost 5 bases to trimming and J lost 0 bases, with 19 bases between them.

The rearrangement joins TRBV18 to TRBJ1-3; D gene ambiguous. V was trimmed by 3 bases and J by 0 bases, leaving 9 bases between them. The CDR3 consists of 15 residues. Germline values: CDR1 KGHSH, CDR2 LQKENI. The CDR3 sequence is CASSPAVTSGNTIYF. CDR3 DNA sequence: TGTGCCAGCTCACCGGCAGTCACCTCTGGAAACACCATATATTTT. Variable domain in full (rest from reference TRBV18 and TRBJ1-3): NAGVMQNPRHLVRRRGQEARLRCSPMKGHSHVYWYRQLPEEGLKFMVYLQKENIIDESGMPKERFSAEFPKEGPSILRIQQVVRGDSAAYFCASSPAVTSGNTIYFGEGSWLTVV.

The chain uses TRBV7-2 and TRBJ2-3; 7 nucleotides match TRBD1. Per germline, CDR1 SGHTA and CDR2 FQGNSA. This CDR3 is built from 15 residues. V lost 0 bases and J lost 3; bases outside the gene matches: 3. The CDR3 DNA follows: TGTGCCAGCAGCTTAGCACAGGGGAAAACAGATACGCAGTATTTT. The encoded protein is CASSLAQGKTDTQYF.

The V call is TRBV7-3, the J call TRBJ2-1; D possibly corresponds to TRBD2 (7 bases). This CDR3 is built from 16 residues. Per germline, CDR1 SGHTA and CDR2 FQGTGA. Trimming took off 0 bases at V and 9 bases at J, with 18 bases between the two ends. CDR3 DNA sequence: TGTGCCAGCAGCTTAACTCTTCAGGGGACTACGGGTGAGCAGTTCTTC. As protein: CASSLTLQGTTGEQFF.

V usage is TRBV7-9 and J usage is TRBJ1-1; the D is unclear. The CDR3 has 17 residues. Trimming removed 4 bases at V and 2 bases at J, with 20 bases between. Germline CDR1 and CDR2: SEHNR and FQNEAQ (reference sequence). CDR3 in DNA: TGTGCCAGCAGCTCCACAGAGCCGCCAGTATCTAACACTGAAGCTTTCTTT. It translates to CASSSTEPPVSNTEAFF.

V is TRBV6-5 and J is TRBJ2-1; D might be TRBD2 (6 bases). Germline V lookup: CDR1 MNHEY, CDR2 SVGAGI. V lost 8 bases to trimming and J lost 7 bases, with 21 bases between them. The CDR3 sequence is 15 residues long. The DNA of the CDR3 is TGTGCCAGCGCACCGGGGGAGCGCTCCTTGAATGAGCAGTTCTTC. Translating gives CASAPGERSLNEQFF.

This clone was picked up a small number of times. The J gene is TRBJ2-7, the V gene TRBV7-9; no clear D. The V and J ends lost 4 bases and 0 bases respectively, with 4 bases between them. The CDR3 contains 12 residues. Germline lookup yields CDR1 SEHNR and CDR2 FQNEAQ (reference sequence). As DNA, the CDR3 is TGTGCCAGCAGCTCTAGCTCCTACGAGCAGTACTTC. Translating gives CASSSSSYEQYF.

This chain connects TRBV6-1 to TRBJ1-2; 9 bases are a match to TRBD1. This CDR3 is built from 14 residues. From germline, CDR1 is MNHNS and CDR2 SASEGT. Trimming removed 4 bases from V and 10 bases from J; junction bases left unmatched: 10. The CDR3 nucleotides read TGTGCCAGCAGTGCTGGGACAGGGTCTCCGGACTACACCTTC. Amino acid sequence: CASSAGTGSPDYTF.

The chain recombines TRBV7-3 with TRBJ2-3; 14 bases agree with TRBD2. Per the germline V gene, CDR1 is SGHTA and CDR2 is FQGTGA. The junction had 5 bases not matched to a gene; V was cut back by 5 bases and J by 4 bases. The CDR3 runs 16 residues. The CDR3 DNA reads TGTGCCAGCAGCCAGGGACTAGCGGGAGTTGCAGATACGCAGTATTTT. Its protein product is CASSQGLAGVADTQYF.

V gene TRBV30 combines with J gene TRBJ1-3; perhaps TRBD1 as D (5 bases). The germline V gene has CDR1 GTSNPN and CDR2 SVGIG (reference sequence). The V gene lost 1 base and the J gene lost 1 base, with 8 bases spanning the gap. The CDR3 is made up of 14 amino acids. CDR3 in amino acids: CAWSAGTSGNTIYF. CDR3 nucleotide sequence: TGTGCCTGGAGTGCAGGGACTTCTGGAAACACCATATATTTT.

This CDR3 reads CASSLKVRGGGALNEQFF. CDR3 in DNA: TGTGCCAGCAGCTTAAAGGTCCGGGGCGGGGGGGCCCTCAATGAGCAGTTCTTC. The chain joins TRBV7-3 to TRBJ2-1; 9 nucleotides agree with TRBD2. CDR3 size: 18 residues. CDR1 and CDR2 from the germline V gene are SGHTA and FQGTGA. Losses at the gene ends were 1 base for V and 6 bases for J; bases not matched to a gene: 13. Variable domain in full (rest from reference TRBV7-3 and TRBJ2-1): GAGVSQTPSNKVTEKGKYVELRCDPISGHTALYWYRQSLGQGPEFLIYFQGTGAADDSGLPNDRFFAVRPEGSVSTLKIQRTERGDSAVYLCASSLKVRGGGALNEQFFGPGTRLTVL.

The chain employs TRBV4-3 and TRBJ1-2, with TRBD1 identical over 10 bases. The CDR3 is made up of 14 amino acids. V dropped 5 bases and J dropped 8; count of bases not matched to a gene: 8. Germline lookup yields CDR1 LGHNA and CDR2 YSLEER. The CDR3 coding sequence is TGCGCCAGCAGCAATGGACAGGGGGTAGGGGGCTACACCTTC. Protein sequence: CASSNGQGVGGYTF.

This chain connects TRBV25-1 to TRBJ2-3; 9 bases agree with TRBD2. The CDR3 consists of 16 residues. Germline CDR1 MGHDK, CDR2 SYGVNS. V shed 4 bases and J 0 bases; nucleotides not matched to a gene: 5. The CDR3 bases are TGTGCCAGCAGTGCAACTAGCGGGTTAAGCACAGATACGCAGTATTTT. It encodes CASSATSGLSTDTQYF.

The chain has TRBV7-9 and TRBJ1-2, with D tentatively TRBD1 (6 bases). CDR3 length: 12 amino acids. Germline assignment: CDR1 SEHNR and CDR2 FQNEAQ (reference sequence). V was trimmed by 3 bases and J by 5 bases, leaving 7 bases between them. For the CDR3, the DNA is TGTGCCAGCAGCTTGGACAGATATGGCTACACCTTC. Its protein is CASSLDRYGYTF.

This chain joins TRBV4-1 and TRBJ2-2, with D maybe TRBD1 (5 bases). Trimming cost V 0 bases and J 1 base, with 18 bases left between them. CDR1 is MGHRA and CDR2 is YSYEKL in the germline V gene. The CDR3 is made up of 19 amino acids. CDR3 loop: CASSQDSARATRNTGELFF. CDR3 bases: TGCGCCAGCAGCCAAGACTCGGCCAGGGCGACGAGGAACACCGGGGAGCTGTTTTTT.

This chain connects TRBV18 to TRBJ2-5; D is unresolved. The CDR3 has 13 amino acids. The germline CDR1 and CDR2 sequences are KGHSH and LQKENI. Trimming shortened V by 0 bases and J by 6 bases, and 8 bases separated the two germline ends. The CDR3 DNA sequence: TGTGCCAGCTCACCACCGAGTGAACAGACCCAGTACTTC. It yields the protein CASSPPSEQTQYF.

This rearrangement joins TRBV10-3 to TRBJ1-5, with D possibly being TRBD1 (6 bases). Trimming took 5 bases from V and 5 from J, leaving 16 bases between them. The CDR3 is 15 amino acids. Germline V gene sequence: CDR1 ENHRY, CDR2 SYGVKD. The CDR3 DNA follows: TGTGCCATCAGTCCAGGGGCCCTAGCTGATCAGCCCCAGCATTTT. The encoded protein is CAISPGALADQPQHF.

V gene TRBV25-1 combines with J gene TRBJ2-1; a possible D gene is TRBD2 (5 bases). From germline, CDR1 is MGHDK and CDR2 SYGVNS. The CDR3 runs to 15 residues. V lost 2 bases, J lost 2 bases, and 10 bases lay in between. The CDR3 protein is CASSEGTSPYNEQFF. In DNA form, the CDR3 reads TGTGCCAGCAGTGAAGGCACTAGTCCCTACAATGAGCAGTTCTTC.

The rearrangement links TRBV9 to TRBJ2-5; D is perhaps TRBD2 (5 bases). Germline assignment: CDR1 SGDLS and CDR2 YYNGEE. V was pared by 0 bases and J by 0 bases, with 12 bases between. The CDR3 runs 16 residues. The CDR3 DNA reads TGTGCCAGCAGCGTAGGAGGGCAGATTAACCAAGAGACCCAGTACTTC. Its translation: CASSVGGQINQETQYF. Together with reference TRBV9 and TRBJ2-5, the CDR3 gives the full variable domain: DSGVTQTPKHLITATGQRVTLRCSPRSGDLSVYWYQQSLDQGLQFLIQYYNGEERAKGNILERFSAQQFPDLHSELNLSSLELGDSALYFCASSVGGQINQETQYFGPGTRLLVL.

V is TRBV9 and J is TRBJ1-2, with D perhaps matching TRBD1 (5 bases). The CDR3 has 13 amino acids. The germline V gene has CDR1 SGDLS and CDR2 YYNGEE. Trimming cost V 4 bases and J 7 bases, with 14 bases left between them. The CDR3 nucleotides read TGTGCCAGCAGCTCCCTGGGGCAGTCTGGCTACACCTTC. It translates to CASSSLGQSGYTF.

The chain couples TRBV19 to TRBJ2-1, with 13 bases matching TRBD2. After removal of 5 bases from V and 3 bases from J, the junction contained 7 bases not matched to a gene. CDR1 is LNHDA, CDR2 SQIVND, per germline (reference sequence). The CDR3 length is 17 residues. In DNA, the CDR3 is TGTGCCAGTAGTGTGCTCCGACTAGCGGGAGGCTACAATGAGCAGTTCTTC. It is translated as CASSVLRLAGGYNEQFF.

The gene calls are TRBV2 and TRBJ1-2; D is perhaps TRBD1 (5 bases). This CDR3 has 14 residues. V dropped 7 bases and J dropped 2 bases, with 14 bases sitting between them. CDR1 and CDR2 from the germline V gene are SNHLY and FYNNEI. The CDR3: CASIGEGKNYGYTF. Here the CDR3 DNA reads TGTGCCAGCATAGGGGAGGGAAAAAACTATGGCTACACCTTC. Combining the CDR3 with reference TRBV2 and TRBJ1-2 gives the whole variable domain EPEVTQTPSHQVTQMGQEVILRCVPISNHLYFYWYRQILGQKVEFLVSFYNNEISEKSEIFDDQFSVERPDGSNFTLKIRSTKLEDSAMYFCASIGEGKNYGYTFGSGTRLTVV.

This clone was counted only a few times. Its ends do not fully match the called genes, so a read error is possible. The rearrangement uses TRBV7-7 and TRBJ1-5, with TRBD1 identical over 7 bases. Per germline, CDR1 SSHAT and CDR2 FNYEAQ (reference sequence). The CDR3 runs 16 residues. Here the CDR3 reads CASSFNRGKGDQPQHF. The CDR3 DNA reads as TGTGCTAGCAGCTTTAACAGGGGAAAGGGGGATCAGCCCCAGCATTTT.

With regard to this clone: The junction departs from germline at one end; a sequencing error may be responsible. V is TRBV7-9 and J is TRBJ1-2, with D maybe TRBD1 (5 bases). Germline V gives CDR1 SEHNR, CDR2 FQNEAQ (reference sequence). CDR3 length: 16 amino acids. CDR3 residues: CSSSLDHTAGQDGYTF. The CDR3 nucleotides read TGTTCCAGCAGCTTAGACCACACCGCAGGGCAGGATGGCTACACCTTC. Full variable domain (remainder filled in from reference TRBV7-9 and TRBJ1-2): DTGVSQNPRHKITKRGQNVTFRCDPISEHNRLYWYRQTLGQGPEFLTYFQNEAQLEKSRLLSDRFSAERPKGSFSTLEIQRTEQGDSAMYLCSSSLDHTAGQDGYTFGSGTRLTVV.